This T cell receptor (beta chain) came from a study of cytomegalovirus exposure and HLA in healthy donors. As for the study in general: A later analysis reported the same platform for the 95 to 150 validation repertoires and the roughly 630 first-cohort repertoires.

About this clone: Its antigen is unidentified.

V was cut by 4 bases and J by 3 bases, with 10 bases left in between. Germline CDR1 and CDR2: SGHAT and FQNNGV. The CDR3 extends over 14 amino acids. Overall study results and limits: Specificity for CMV antigens was confirmed in vitro for a few of the CMV-associated chains.

The table came from immunoSEQ multiplex PCR; TCRdb's copy has only in-frame clones and leaves some out. In the table there are 300,000 or so clones, 88% of which are singletons. The genes are TRBV11-2 and TRBJ1-3, with D possibly TRBD1 on 5 matching bases. The sequence was collected from a man in his thirties or forties in good health and CMV-seronegative. Sequences were obtained from PBMCs. CDR3 sequence: CASSSQGIGNTIYF. As DNA, the CDR3 is TGTGCCAGCAGCTCCCAGGGAATTGGAAACACCATATATTTT.